The 17 T cell receptor beta chains given below trace back to one sample, sequenced in a study of T cell responses to AZD1222 COVID-19 vaccine. Clones were read by immunoSEQ multiplex PCR, and TCRdb kept only the in-frame ones, dropping some. The sample lists around 150,000 clones; more than 70% were seen once. Sequences were derived from peripheral blood, sampled on day 0 of MenACWY control vaccination. The source is an adult in good health.

The CDR3 loop is CASSRPGTRSEQFF. In DNA form, the CDR3 reads TGTGCCAGCAGTCGTCCCGGGACTAGATCTGAGCAGTTCTTC. The genes are TRBV28 and TRBJ2-1; 8 bases are shared with TRBD2. V dropped 5 bases and J dropped 9; count of bases not matched to a gene: 9. CDR1 MDHEN and CDR2 SYDVKM come from the germline V gene. This CDR3 is built from 14 residues.

This clone is a singleton in its sample. DNA of the CDR3: TGTGCCAGCAGCGCCCTAATCTATGGCTACACCTTC. Translating it yields CASSALIYGYTF. The chain has TRBV11-2 and TRBJ1-2; D is ambiguous. V lost 5 bases and J 4 bases, leaving 8 bases between the germline ends. The CDR3 is 12 amino acids. Per the germline V gene, CDR1 is SGHAT and CDR2 is FQNNGV.

As DNA, the CDR3 is TGTGCCAGCAGCGCAGGTTGGGACATCCTTTGGCCCCTCCACTTT. It yields the protein CASSAGWDILWPLHF. The chain links TRBV9 to TRBJ1-6; a weak D match, TRBD1 (6 bases). The CDR3 extends over 15 amino acids. CDR1 is SGDLS and CDR2 is YYNGEE in the germline V gene. Deletions cut 3 bases from V and 13 bases from J, with 20 bases between.

The chain has TRBV4-3 and TRBJ2-2; 9 positions agree with TRBD2. The CDR3 is 17 amino acids. Germline V gene lookup returns CDR1 LGHNA and CDR2 YSLEER. The J segment lost 5 bases and the V segment lost 3 bases, leaving 10 bases of the junction unmatched. In DNA, the CDR3 is TGCGCCAGCAGCCAGACCTTAGCGGGGGACCGGACCGGGGAGCTGTTTTTT. Amino acids: CASSQTLAGDRTGELFF.

This clone was seen more than once but under ten times. The chain is built from TRBV9 and TRBJ2-7, with 8 bases fitting TRBD2. The germline V gene has CDR1 SGDLS and CDR2 YYNGEE. Trimming took 3 bases from V and 0 from J; bases not matched to a gene: 5. The CDR3 contains 15 residues. CDR3 sequence (DNA): TGTGCCAGCAGCGGTAGCGGGGCTAGCTCCTACGAGCAGTACTTC. Amino acids: CASSGSGASSYEQYF.

The rearrangement links TRBV9 to TRBJ1-4; TRBD1 might be the D (6 bases). The germline gives CDR1 SGDLS, CDR2 YYNGEE. V was cut by 3 bases and J by 5 bases, with 11 bases left in between. There are 14 residues in the CDR3. The CDR3 nucleotides read TGTGCCAGCAGCGGCGGGGGGCGAAATGAAAAACTGTTTTTT. Translated: CASSGGGRNEKLFF.

The chain is built from TRBV7-9 and TRBJ2-1; the D call may be TRBD1 or TRBD2 (5 bases each). V was clipped by 1 base and J by 3 bases, with 13 bases between them. Per the germline V gene, CDR1 is SEHNR and CDR2 is FQNEAQ (reference sequence). There are 16 residues in the CDR3. The CDR3 DNA is TGTGCCAGCAGCTTAGGCTGGGGGAACTACTACAATGAGCAGTTCTTC. As protein: CASSLGWGNYYNEQFF.

CDR3 sequence reads: CASSLESGVRGYTF. The CDR3 region has the DNA TGTGCCAGCAGCTTAGAGTCCGGGGTGAGGGGCTACACCTTC. The V call is TRBV7-9, the J call TRBJ1-2; D not certain. The germline gives CDR1 SEHNR, CDR2 FQNEAQ (reference sequence). This CDR3 comprises 14 residues. With 1 base removed from V and 8 bases from J, the gap between germline ends came to 14 bases. The variable domain in full, completed from reference TRBV7-9 and TRBJ1-2, reads DTGVSQNPRHKITKRGQNVTFRCDPISEHNRLYWYRQTLGQGPEFLTYFQNEAQLEKSRLLSDRFSAERPKGSFSTLEIQRTEQGDSAMYLCASSLESGVRGYTFGSGTRLTVV.

CDR3 region: CASSPAYNEQFF. The DNA for the CDR3 is TGTGCCAGCAGTCCAGCATACAATGAGCAGTTCTTC. The chain combines TRBV12-3 or TRBV12-4 with TRBJ2-1, with no clear D. With 5 bases removed from V and 4 bases from J, the gap between germline ends came to 6 bases. This CDR3 has 12 residues.

The chain combines TRBV4-2 with TRBJ1-6, with D possibly being TRBD1 (5 bases). Germline-derived CDR1 and CDR2 are LGHNA and YNFKEQ. V lost 4 bases and J 0 bases, leaving 13 bases between the germline ends. The CDR3 is made up of 17 amino acids. The DNA for the CDR3 is TGTGCCAGCAGCCTCGCGACAGTGGCCTCCTATAATTCACCCCTCCACTTT. Residues: CASSLATVASYNSPLHF.

J is TRBJ1-2 and V is TRBV27; TRBD1 matches 11 bases. Trimming removed 9 bases from V and 8 bases from J; junction bases left unmatched: 8. The CDR3 length is 13 residues. Germline loops: CDR1 MNHEY, CDR2 SMNVEV (reference sequence). The DNA for the CDR3 is TGTGCCAGTTCGGACAGGGGGCCATCAGGCTACACCTTC. Translated, it gives CASSDRGPSGYTF.

This rearrangement joins TRBV7-8 to TRBJ1-2; D is perhaps TRBD1 (6 bases). The CDR3 has 15 residues. Germline loops: CDR1 SGHVS, CDR2 FQNEAQ. Trimming shortened V by 3 bases and J by 3 bases, and 14 bases separated the two germline ends. The CDR3 loop is CASSLRLGGHYGYTF. As DNA, the CDR3 is TGTGCCAGCAGCTTGCGGCTAGGGGGGCACTATGGCTACACCTTC.

The genes are TRBV10-1 and TRBJ2-1; 10 bases line up with TRBD2. Germline V gives CDR1 WNHNN, CDR2 SYGVQD (reference sequence). The CDR3 totals 16 residues. V dropped 0 bases and J dropped 9; count of bases not matched to a gene: 8. The CDR3 protein is CASSESILAGVTEQFF. The CDR3 DNA reads as TGCGCCAGCAGTGAGTCGATCCTAGCGGGAGTTACTGAGCAGTTCTTC.

J is TRBJ1-6 and V is TRBV6-6; a possible D gene is TRBD1 (5 bases). V was pared by 5 bases and J by 9 bases, with 14 bases between. The germline V gene encodes CDR1 MNHNY and CDR2 SVGAGI (reference sequence). This CDR3 contains 14 residues. In nucleotides, the CDR3 is TGTGCCAGCAGTCCCGGGGCAATGACTTCACCCCTCCACTTT. Translation gives CASSPGAMTSPLHF.

J is TRBJ2-7 and V is TRBV7-2; maybe TRBD1 (5 bases). The CDR3 consists of 11 residues. The germline CDR1 and CDR2 sequences are SGHTA and FQGNSA. V gave up 5 bases and J gave up 10 bases, with 12 bases separating them. This chain's CDR3 is CASSPDSIQYF. The CDR3 DNA is TGTGCCAGCAGCCCTGACAGTATTCAGTACTTC.

This clone appeared once. The chain's CDR3 is CASRPAGKTRGYTF. CDR3 nucleotides: TGTGCCAGCAGGCCCGCGGGGAAAACCCGTGGCTACACCTTC. The genes are TRBV27 and TRBJ1-2, with D uncertain. Looked up from germline, CDR1 is MNHEY and CDR2 is SMNVEV (reference sequence). The CDR3 is made up of 14 amino acids. V was shortened by 6 bases and J by 7 bases, with 18 bases between the two germline ends.

The rearrangement links TRBV11-3 to TRBJ1-1; TRBD1 might be the D (6 bases). Trimming shortened V by 10 bases and J by 3 bases, and 12 bases separated the two germline ends. CDR3 size: 12 residues. Germline assignment: CDR1 SGHNT and CDR2 YENEEA. CDR3 DNA: TGTGCCACCCGACACAGGGACACTGAAGCTTTCTTT. This codes for CATRHRDTEAFF. Together with reference TRBV11-3 and TRBJ1-1, the CDR3 gives the full variable domain: EAGVVQSPRYKIIEKKQPVAFWCNPISGHNTLYWYLQNLGQGPELLIRYENEEAVDDSQLPKDRFSAERLKGVDSTLKIQPAELGDSAVYLCATRHRDTEAFFGQGTRLTVV.